These 14 T cell receptor beta chains originate from one sample sequenced in a study of cytomegalovirus exposure and HLA in healthy donors. PCR employed 60 Vbeta and 13 Jbeta primers. The protocol was immunoSEQ multiplex PCR, while the TCRdb copy is restricted to in-frame clones and leaves out a portion. The sample lists about 160,000 clones, roughly four fifths occurring once. Input material: PBMCs. These receptors were obtained from a man aged 18 to 30 in good health and CMV-seronegative.

The chain links TRBV5-1 to TRBJ2-1; 7 bases match TRBD2. In germline, CDR1 is SGHRS, CDR2 YFSETQ. The V gene end was trimmed by 4 bases and the J gene end by 0 bases; junction bases not matched to a gene: 16. This CDR3 comprises 19 residues. The CDR3 sequence is CASSPQGSGYTLSYNEQFF. CDR3 DNA sequence: TGCGCCAGCAGCCCCCAGGGTAGCGGGTATACCCTCTCCTACAATGAGCAGTTCTTC.

This chain links TRBV5-1 with TRBJ2-1, with a possible D match to TRBD2 (7 bases). This CDR3 has 13 amino acids. Germline V gives CDR1 SGHRS, CDR2 YFSETQ. With 3 bases removed from V and 10 bases from J, the gap between germline ends came to 14 bases. CDR3 nucleotide sequence: TGCGCCAGCAGCTGGAGGGGGGGCCGCGAGCAGTTCTTC. This gives the protein CASSWRGGREQFF. The whole variable domain, filled in from reference TRBV5-1 and TRBJ2-1, reads KAGVTQTPRYLIKTRGQQVTLSCSPISGHRSVSWYQQTPGQGLQFLFEYFSETQRNKGNFPGRFSGRQFSNSRSEMNVSTLELGDSALYLCASSWRGGREQFFGPGTRLTVL.

This clone was seen many times. V usage is TRBV7-9 and J usage is TRBJ2-3; TRBD2 agrees at 10 bases. V lost 10 bases and J lost 2; bases outside the gene matches: 9. This CDR3 region has 15 residues. CDR1 is SEHNR and CDR2 is FQNEAQ in the germline V gene (reference sequence). This CDR3 reads CATHFSGRATDTQYF. The DNA of the CDR3 is TGTGCCACTCACTTCAGCGGGAGGGCCACAGATACGCAGTATTTT.

The chain has TRBV7-7 and TRBJ2-2, with D possibly matching TRBD2 (6 bases). This CDR3 spans 15 amino acids. The V gene lost 4 bases and the J gene lost 8 bases, with 17 bases spanning the gap. Germline assignment: CDR1 SSHAT and CDR2 FNYEAQ (reference sequence). For the CDR3, the DNA is TGTGCCAGCAGCTCGTGGAGTCCTAGCGCGGGGGAGCTGTTTTTT. It encodes CASSSWSPSAGELFF.

The chain uses TRBV29-1 and TRBJ2-7; D is perhaps TRBD1 (5 bases). Trimming cost V 1 base and J 3 bases, with 7 bases left between them. Per the germline V gene, CDR1 is SQVTM and CDR2 is ANQGSEA. The CDR3 loop spans 12 amino acids. The CDR3 loop reads CSVEVTDYEQYF. The DNA of the CDR3 is TGCAGCGTTGAAGTGACAGACTACGAGCAGTACTTC.

This clone turned up a few times. The chain recombines TRBV4-2 with TRBJ2-3; D is ambiguous. The CDR3 has 16 amino acids. The V end lost 1 base, the J end lost 5 bases, and 16 bases lay between the germline ends. Germline CDR1 is LGHNA and CDR2 is YNFKEQ. The CDR3 coding sequence is TGTGCCAGCAGCCAAGGGTCCCTCGGAGAAGGAGATACGCAGTATTTT. Amino acids: CASSQGSLGEGDTQYF.

This chain connects TRBV11-2 to TRBJ2-5; 7 positions match TRBD2. Losses at the gene ends were 5 bases for V and 1 base for J; bases not matched to a gene: 4. The CDR3 loop spans 14 amino acids. Germline V gene lookup returns CDR1 SGHAT and CDR2 FQNNGV. The chain's CDR3 is CASSISGVQETQYF. As DNA, the CDR3 is TGTGCCAGCAGCATCAGCGGGGTCCAAGAGACCCAGTACTTC.

This sequence joins TRBV5-4 and TRBJ2-7, with D perhaps TRBD2 (5 bases). The CDR3 is 15 amino acids. Trimming took off 4 bases at V and 3 bases at J, with 17 bases between the two ends. Looked up from germline, CDR1 is SGHNT and CDR2 is YYREEE (reference sequence). Here the CDR3 DNA reads TGTGCCAGCAGCCCCTTGCCGAGGGCGGACTACGAGCAGTACTTC. Its translation is CASSPLPRADYEQYF.

The chain links TRBV5-4 to TRBJ2-7; 9 bases map to TRBD1. V lost 2 bases and J lost 4; bases outside the gene matches: 1. The CDR3 is 13 amino acids. Germline CDR1 reads SGHNT; CDR2 reads YYREEE (reference sequence). CDR3 sequence reads: CASSLQGAYEQYF. The CDR3, as DNA: TGTGCCAGCAGCTTACAGGGGGCTTACGAGCAGTACTTC.

The CDR3 DNA sequence: TGCAGCGTTGAAGATCCCCTCCGGGGGGGAAATGGCTACACCTTC. Its protein is CSVEDPLRGGNGYTF. The J gene is TRBJ1-2, the V gene TRBV29-1; D may be TRBD1 (5 bases). V was clipped by 0 bases and J by 6 bases, with 17 bases between them. The CDR3 is made up of 15 amino acids. Germline CDR1 is SQVTM and CDR2 is ANQGSEA.

The chain couples TRBV6-5 to TRBJ2-7, with 8 bases fitting TRBD1. This CDR3 has 16 amino acids. V gave up 2 bases and J gave up 5 bases; unmatched junction bases: 11. CDR1 is MNHEY, CDR2 SVGAGI, per germline. CDR3 in DNA: TGTGCCAGCAGTTACCTCCGCTTGGACAGGGTCCACGAGCAGTACTTC. This sequence encodes CASSYLRLDRVHEQYF.

The rearrangement links TRBV7-9 to TRBJ2-1; 9 nucleotides align to TRBD2. Per germline, CDR1 SEHNR and CDR2 FQNEAQ (reference sequence). J gave up 9 bases and V 5 bases, and 8 bases lay outside the gene matches. The CDR3 covers 14 residues. The DNA of the CDR3 is TGTGCCAGCAGCCCCATAGCGGGAGATGGTGAGCAGTTCTTC. It specifies CASSPIAGDGEQFF. The variable domain in full, completed from reference TRBV7-9 and TRBJ2-1, reads DTGVSQNPRHKITKRGQNVTFRCDPISEHNRLYWYRQTLGQGPEFLTYFQNEAQLEKSRLLSDRFSAERPKGSFSTLEIQRTEQGDSAMYLCASSPIAGDGEQFFGPGTRLTVL.

The DNA for the CDR3 is TGTGCCAGCAGCACGGGACAGGGTCTCAGCGGGGAGCTGTTTTTT. Its protein is CASSTGQGLSGELFF. The rearrangement joins TRBV5-4 to TRBJ2-2; 9 positions match TRBD1. V lost 4 bases to trimming and J lost 7 bases; unmatched junction nucleotides: 8. There are 15 residues in the CDR3. Per the germline V gene, CDR1 is SGHNT and CDR2 is YYREEE (reference sequence).

On this clone itself: Germline and junction disagree at one end, which may indicate a read error. The same CDR3 is also encoded by other DNA sequences in this sample. The chain employs TRBV7-2 and TRBJ2-7, with a tentative D call TRBD2 (6 bases). This CDR3 is built from 15 residues. Germline V CDR1 and CDR2: SGHTA, FQGNSA. The CDR3, as DNA: TGCGCCAGCAGTCGTAGCGGAGTGAGCTCCTACGAGCAGTACTTC. This gives the protein CASSRSGVSSYEQYF. Using reference TRBV7-2 and TRBJ2-7 for the parts outside the CDR3, the full variable domain is GAGVSQSPSNKVTEKGKDVELRCDPISGHTALYWYRQSLGQGLEFLIYFQGNSAPDKSGLPSDRFSAERTGGSVSTLTIQRTQQEDSAVYLCASSRSGVSSYEQYFGPGTRLTVT.